This TCR beta chain was retrieved from a study of human T cells and chemical hapten exposure (dated by TCRdb to about 2021). Regarding the research as a whole: For sensitization, 2% DPC in acetone was applied to a roughly 2 cm by roughly 2 cm area of upper inner arm skin. Patients additionally received weekly therapeutic DPC doses to the scalp throughout the roughly 25-week study period. Patch testing was done on the upper back using Finn chambers containing 0.01% DPC, and results were scored after 6 days according to International Contact Dermatitis Research Group standards. Most of the patients in the cohort were female, and the cohort covered alopecia areata with under or over 50% scalp involvement, alopecia totalis and alopecia universalis. Libraries were combined into a pool for sequencing, and differences in TCR yield between samples came mainly from small differences in library volumes within the pool. The study tracked peripheral blood TCR repertoire changes in vivo during primary and secondary sensitization to the hapten diphenylcyclopropenone (DPC) in alopecia patients. Blood samples were taken from patients before sensitization (week 0) and then at 2, 6 and about 24 weeks after DPC sensitization. For TCR sequencing, blood came from about 29 alopecia patients at anywhere from one to four time points (pre-sensitization, 2, 6 and 24 weeks).

This clonotype was counted only a few times. Which antigen it targets is not known. No base quality information exists; no much larger clone differs at one position. This specimen's time point label, per the study, means: patch test 1, 2 weeks after DPC sensitization. The treatment or condition label on this specimen signifies: therapeutic diphenylcyclopropenone sensitization with weekly scalp DPC. At every patch-test visit, the blood draw took place before the patch test was put on. Patients were considered eligible if aged 18 to 70, diagnosed with alopecia and deemed suitable for DPC therapy, and patients were excluded if pregnant. Total RNA was extracted from unfractionated whole blood that had been collected in Tempus Blood RNA tubes. From the cysteine through the phenylalanine, the CDR3 covers 11 amino acids. Kept here is only the CDR3 DNA, which spans 33 bases and is read in frame from base 1. The germline V gene (reference sequence) gives CDR1 as DFQATT and CDR2 as SNEGSKA.

The method was RACE. Sequencing was performed on a NextSeq 500. Library preparation attached unique molecular identifiers to individual cDNA molecules for quantitative, reproducible TCR counting. Both TCR alpha and TCR beta chains were sequenced from each blood RNA sample. Processing in the source paper ran as follows. The median number of TCRs per sample was over 85,000, ranging from 23,224 to 690,600. The Decombinator software suite was used to annotate V, J and CDR3 in the TCR reads. To make PS versus PT1 abundance plots, every sample was subsampled to the same number of TCRs (28,000). TCRs were defined as expanded if absent before sensitization and observed at least eight times at the 2-week time point. TCRdb passed the public sequencing reads through fastp at Q25 and MiXCR, retaining productive beta sequences. A single entry per CDR3 protein holds the most common genes and DNA from its merged rows. TCRdb's processing, not the authors', yielded these V and J calls. The sample data list about 380,000 distinct CDR3 sequences, and approximately 4.4% of these were observed just once. The leading ten clones occupy 2% to 2.5% of the sample.

The study at large found these results: Patch test score was positively correlated with the number of PT1 expanded TCRs, with significance at thresholds 8, 16 and 32 but not at 4. Expanded TCRs formed significantly more large CDR3 similarity clusters than pre-sensitization or healthy control sets, consistent with antigen-driven responses. Alopecia, a presumed autoimmune disease, was present in all patients, so the immune response of the patients might differ from that of healthy individuals. No change with DPC sensitization was found in the number of TCRs above 1 in 1000 frequency, and no evidence of global repertoire structure alterations was found. After repeated subsampling, changes were observed in the strength of the expansion versus patch-test correlation and in the threshold at which the correlation became significant.

The chain is made from TRBV20-1 and TRBJ1-1; no D gene is confidently identified. Sample: whole blood, taken in connection with sensitization to the hapten diphenylcyclopropenone (DPC). This clonotype was obtained from a woman aged 45-65 years with alopecia areata. Some clones in this sample may be carry-over from other donors' samples. The DNA is TGCACAGGACTCCTGAACACTGAAGCTTTCTTT. Its product reads: CTGLLNTEAFF.